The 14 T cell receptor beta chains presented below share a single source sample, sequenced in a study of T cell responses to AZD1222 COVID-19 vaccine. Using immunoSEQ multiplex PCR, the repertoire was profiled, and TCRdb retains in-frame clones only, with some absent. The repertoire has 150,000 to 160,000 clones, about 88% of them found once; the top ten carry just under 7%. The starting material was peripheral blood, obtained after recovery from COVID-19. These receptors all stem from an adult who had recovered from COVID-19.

In nucleotides, the CDR3 is TGCGCCAGCAGCTTGGGGGACTTTCAAGAGACCCAGTACTTC. This encodes CASSLGDFQETQYF. The rearrangement joins TRBV5-1 to TRBJ2-5; perhaps TRBD2 as D (6 bases). CDR3 length: 14 amino acids. Germline V gives CDR1 SGHRS, CDR2 YFSETQ. V lost 0 bases, J lost 2 bases, and 8 bases lay in between. Full variable domain (rest looked up from reference TRBV5-1 and TRBJ2-5): KAGVTQTPRYLIKTRGQQVTLSCSPISGHRSVSWYQQTPGQGLQFLFEYFSETQRNKGNFPGRFSGRQFSNSRSEMNVSTLELGDSALYLCASSLGDFQETQYFGPGTRLLVL.

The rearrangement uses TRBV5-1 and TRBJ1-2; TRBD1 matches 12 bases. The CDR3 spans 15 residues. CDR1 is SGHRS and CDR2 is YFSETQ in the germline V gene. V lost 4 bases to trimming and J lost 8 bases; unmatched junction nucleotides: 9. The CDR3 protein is CASSEPGQGARGYTF. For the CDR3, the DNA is TGCGCCAGCAGCGAACCGGGACAGGGGGCGCGGGGCTACACCTTC.

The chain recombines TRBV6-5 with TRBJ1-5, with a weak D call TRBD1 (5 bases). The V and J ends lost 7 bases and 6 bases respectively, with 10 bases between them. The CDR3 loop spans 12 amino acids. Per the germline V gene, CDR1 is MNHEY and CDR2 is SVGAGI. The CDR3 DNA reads TGTGCCAGCACCCCTGGGGCTCAGCCCCAGCATTTT. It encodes CASTPGAQPQHF.

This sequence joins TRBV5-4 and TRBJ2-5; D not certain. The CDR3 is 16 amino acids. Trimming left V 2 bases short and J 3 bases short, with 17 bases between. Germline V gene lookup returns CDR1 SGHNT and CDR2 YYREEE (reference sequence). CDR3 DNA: TGTGCCAGCAGCTTAGAACCGGGCGTCACAAAAGAGACCCAGTACTTC. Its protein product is CASSLEPGVTKETQYF.

Here the CDR3 DNA reads TGTGCCAGCAGCTCCCTCTCGAGGCTCAGCTCCTACGAGCAGTACTTC. Translating gives CASSSLSRLSSYEQYF. This chain connects TRBV11-2 to TRBJ2-7; D ambiguous. CDR1 and CDR2 from the germline V gene are SGHAT and FQNNGV. This CDR3 has 16 amino acids. Trimming stripped 4 bases from V and 0 bases from J, with 16 bases between.

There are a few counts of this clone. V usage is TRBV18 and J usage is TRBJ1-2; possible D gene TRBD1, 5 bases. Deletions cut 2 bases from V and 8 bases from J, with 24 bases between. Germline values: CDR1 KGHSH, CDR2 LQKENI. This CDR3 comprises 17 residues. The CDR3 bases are TGTGCCAGCTCACCAATTAAAAGCCCAGGGTGGGTTGACGGCTACACCTTC. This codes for CASSPIKSPGWVDGYTF.

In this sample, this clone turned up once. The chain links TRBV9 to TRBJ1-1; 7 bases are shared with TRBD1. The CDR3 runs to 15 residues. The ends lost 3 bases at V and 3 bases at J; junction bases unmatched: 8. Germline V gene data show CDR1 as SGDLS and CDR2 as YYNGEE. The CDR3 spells CASSGRTGTDTEAFF. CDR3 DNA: TGTGCCAGCAGCGGACGGACAGGAACGGACACTGAAGCTTTCTTT.

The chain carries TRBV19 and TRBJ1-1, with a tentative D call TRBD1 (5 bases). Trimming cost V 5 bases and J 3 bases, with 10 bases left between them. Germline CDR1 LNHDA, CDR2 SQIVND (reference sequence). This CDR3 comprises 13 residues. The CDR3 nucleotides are TGTGCCAGTAGTGCAGGGTGGGACACTGAAGCTTTCTTT. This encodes CASSAGWDTEAFF.

The CDR3 DNA reads as TGTGCCATCAGTGAAGAGGCGGGAGCCGAGACCCAGTACTTC. It encodes CAISEEAGAETQYF. The chain links TRBV10-3 to TRBJ2-5; TRBD2 aligns across 7 bases. The CDR3 length is 14 residues. Germline lookup yields CDR1 ENHRY and CDR2 SYGVKD. Trimming cost V 3 bases and J 5 bases; bases outside gene matches: 6.

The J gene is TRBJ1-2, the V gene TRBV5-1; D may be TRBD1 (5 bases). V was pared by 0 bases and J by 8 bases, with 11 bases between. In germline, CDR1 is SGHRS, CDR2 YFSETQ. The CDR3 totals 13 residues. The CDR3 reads CASSLDPGKGYTF. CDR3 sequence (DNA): TGCGCCAGCAGCTTGGACCCAGGGAAAGGCTACACCTTC.

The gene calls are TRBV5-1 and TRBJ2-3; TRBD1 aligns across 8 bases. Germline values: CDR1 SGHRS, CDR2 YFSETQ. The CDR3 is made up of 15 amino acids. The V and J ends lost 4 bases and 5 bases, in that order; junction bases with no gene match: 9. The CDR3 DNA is TGCGCCAGCAGCCCACTCCAGGGGGCAAGAGATACGCAGTATTTT. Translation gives CASSPLQGARDTQYF.

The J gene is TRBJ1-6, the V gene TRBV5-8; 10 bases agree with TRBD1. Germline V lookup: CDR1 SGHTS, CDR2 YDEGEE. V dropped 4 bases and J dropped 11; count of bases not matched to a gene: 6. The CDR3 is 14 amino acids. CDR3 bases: TGTGCCAGCAGCCAAAGGACAGGGGGGGCACCCCTCCACTTT. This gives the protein CASSQRTGGAPLHF.

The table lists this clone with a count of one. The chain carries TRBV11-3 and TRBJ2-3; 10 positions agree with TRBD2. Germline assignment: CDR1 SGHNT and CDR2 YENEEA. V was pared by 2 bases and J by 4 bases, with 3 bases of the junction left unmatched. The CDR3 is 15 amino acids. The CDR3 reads CASSLLAGGADTQYF. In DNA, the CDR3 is TGTGCCAGCAGCTTATTAGCGGGGGGCGCAGATACGCAGTATTTT.

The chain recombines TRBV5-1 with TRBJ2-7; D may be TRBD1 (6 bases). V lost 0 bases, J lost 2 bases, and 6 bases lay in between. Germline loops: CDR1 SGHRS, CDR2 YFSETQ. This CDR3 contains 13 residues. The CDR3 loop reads CASSLEGAYEQYF. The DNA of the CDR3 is TGCGCCAGCAGCTTGGAGGGGGCCTACGAGCAGTACTTC.